One sample yielded the 22 T cell receptor beta chains listed below, sequenced in a study of human T cells and chemical hapten exposure (dated by TCRdb to about 2021). The sample's time point label, decoded: patch test 1, 2 weeks after DPC sensitization. The intended sense of this specimen's treatment or condition label: therapeutic diphenylcyclopropenone sensitization with weekly scalp DPC. Libraries were constructed by RACE. The sample was run on a NextSeq 500. TCRdb trimmed public reads at Q25 via fastp, called clones via MiXCR and kept in-frame beta chains. Identical CDR3 protein sequences are pooled into one entry, listed with their most common genes and DNA. The sample includes a few hundred thousand distinct CDR3 sequences, with about 4.8% observed a single time. The ten largest clones represent about 2.2% of the sample. The material was whole blood, obtained in connection with sensitization to the hapten diphenylcyclopropenone (DPC). The origin of the receptors is a woman in her 50s with alopecia areata. Some clones in this sample may be carry-over from other donors' samples.

The chain joins TRBV3-1 to TRBJ2-2; 7 bases agree with TRBD2. V lost 1 base and J lost 1; bases outside the gene matches: 9. The germline CDR1 and CDR2 sequences are LGHDT and YNNKEL (reference sequence). This CDR3 region has 18 residues. CDR3 in DNA: TGTGCCAGCAGCCAAGTTCTCCCCGGGACTAAGAACACCGGGGAGCTGTTTTTT. Translating gives CASSQVLPGTKNTGELFF.

This clonotype was seen at least ten times. The CDR3 DNA reads TGTGCCATGGCGGGACACGACTACGAGCAGTACTTC. Translation gives CAMAGHDYEQYF. The rearrangement joins TRBV30 to TRBJ2-7; D is possibly TRBD1 or TRBD2 (6 bases each). Germline V gives CDR1 GTSNPN, CDR2 SVGIG (reference sequence). V was pared by 8 bases and J by 3 bases, with 14 bases between. The length of the CDR3 is 12 residues.

This clonotype came up many times. CDR3 coding DNA: TGTGCCAGCAGCCGGGACGGGGGAACTGAAGCTTTCTTT. The encoded protein is CASSRDGGTEAFF. The chain carries TRBV3-1 and TRBJ1-1; possibly TRBD1 for D (5 bases). Germline V CDR1 and CDR2: LGHDT, YNNKEL (reference sequence). V lost 4 bases to trimming and J lost 5 bases, with 11 bases between them. This CDR3 contains 13 residues.

There are a few counts of this clonotype. The CDR3 region is CASSRLGGSSYEQYF. The CDR3 DNA is TGTGCCAGCAGCCGCCTTGGCGGGAGCAGCTACGAGCAGTACTTC. The rearrangement joins TRBV27 to TRBJ2-7, with 7 bases identical to TRBD2. Germline V gene sequence: CDR1 MNHEY, CDR2 SMNVEV (reference sequence). The V and J ends lost 6 bases and 3 bases, in that order; junction bases with no gene match: 11. This CDR3 contains 15 residues.

V is TRBV9 and J is TRBJ2-5; D is perhaps TRBD2 (5 bases). CDR3 length: 14 amino acids. V lost 4 bases and J lost 5, with 15 bases in between. Germline lookup yields CDR1 SGDLS and CDR2 YYNGEE. CDR3 loop: CASSKGMGVETQYF. The CDR3 DNA is TGTGCCAGCAGCAAGGGCATGGGAGTTGAGACCCAGTACTTC.

This clonotype was detected many times. This sequence joins TRBV6-1 and TRBJ1-5, with a tentative D call TRBD1 (5 bases). The ends were cut back, 7 bases at V and 6 bases at J, with 16 bases in the middle. Germline-derived CDR1 and CDR2 are MNHNS and SASEGT. The CDR3 loop spans 14 amino acids. The CDR3 DNA reads TGTGCCAGCATGGAGGCTTCGGACACTCAGCCCCAGCATTTT. Encoded protein: CASMEASDTQPQHF.

This clonotype was counted many times. The gene calls are TRBV29-1 and TRBJ1-1; no reliable D call. CDR1 is SQVTM, CDR2 ANQGSEA, per germline. The germline V and J ends were trimmed by 3 bases and 4 bases, with 12 bases remaining between them. This CDR3 comprises 13 residues. The CDR3 sequence: CSVEVTRTTEAFF. CDR3 DNA sequence: TGCAGCGTTGAGGTGACGCGGACCACTGAAGCTTTCTTT.

V gene TRBV4-1 combines with J gene TRBJ1-2, with D perhaps TRBD1 (6 bases). V dropped 4 bases and J dropped 4 bases, with 25 bases sitting between them. The germline V gene has CDR1 MGHRA and CDR2 YSYEKL. The CDR3 consists of 18 residues. The CDR3, as DNA: TGCGCCAGCAGCCCGTGGCCTGCGGGGGGCGAGGGGGTCTATGGCTACACCTTC. Its protein product is CASSPWPAGGEGVYGYTF.

V usage is TRBV10-1 and J usage is TRBJ1-1, with no clear D. Germline lookup yields CDR1 WNHNN and CDR2 SYGVQD (reference sequence). Trimming shortened V by 3 bases and J by 0 bases, and 5 bases separated the two germline ends. The CDR3 is made up of 13 amino acids. In DNA, the CDR3 is TGCGCCAGCAGTGACAGGATGAACACTGAAGCTTTCTTT. Its translation is CASSDRMNTEAFF.

V and J are TRBV12-3 or TRBV12-4 and TRBJ1-5, with a weak D call TRBD1 (6 bases). Trimming pared 1 base from V and 6 bases from J, leaving 13 bases between. The CDR3 extends over 15 amino acids. The CDR3 sequence: CASSLDLGAGQPQHF. DNA of the CDR3: TGTGCCAGCAGTTTAGATCTGGGGGCAGGTCAGCCCCAGCATTTT.

In this sample, this clonotype turned up many times. The chain is built from TRBV9 and TRBJ1-3; no clear D gene. CDR1 is SGDLS, CDR2 YYNGEE, per germline. The CDR3 spans 13 residues. Trimming shortened V by 5 bases and J by 4 bases, and 10 bases separated the two germline ends. The CDR3 DNA follows: TGTGCCAGCAGACGGGAGGGAGGAAACACCATATATTTT. This encodes CASRREGGNTIYF.

This clonotype was seen once. A clone one base away is much larger, so this may be a read error. The chain employs TRBV5-1 and TRBJ1-1; the D is unclear. CDR1 and CDR2 from the germline V gene are SGHRS and YFSETQ. Trimming took 2 bases from V and 10 from J, leaving 12 bases between them. The length of the CDR3 is 12 residues. CDR3 coding DNA: TGCGCCAGCAGCTTTAACGGGAGGGCAGCTTTCTTT. Its protein product is CASSFNGRAAFF.

Comment on this clonotype: At one end the junction does not follow the germline gene, possibly because of a read error. V usage is TRBV6-4 and J usage is TRBJ2-7, with 8 bases matching TRBD2. CDR1 and CDR2 from the germline V gene are MRHNA and SNTAGT. This CDR3 comprises 15 residues. As DNA, the CDR3 is TGTGGCAGCCCCGCGGGGGGACAACAATCCTACGAGCAGTACTTC. Residues: CGSPAGGQQSYEQYF.

This clonotype was detected many times. V is TRBV6-2 or TRBV6-3 and J is TRBJ1-5; D is possibly TRBD1 (6 bases). Germline values: CDR1 MNHEY, CDR2 SVGEGT. With 6 bases removed from V and 1 base from J, the gap between germline ends came to 13 bases. The CDR3 length is 15 residues. The CDR3 DNA follows: TGTGCCAGCAGAACCGGGACACCAAGCAATCAGCCCCAGCATTTT. Translation: CASRTGTPSNQPQHF.

This clonotype was recorded many times. In nucleotides, the CDR3 is TGTGCCAGCAGCTTATCCAGGGGAAGTGGCTATGGCTACACCTTC. The encoded protein is CASSLSRGSGYGYTF. This chain uses TRBV7-2 with TRBJ1-2; D is possibly TRBD1 (6 bases). The CDR3 extends over 15 amino acids. CDR1 and CDR2 from the germline V gene are SGHTA and FQGNSA. V was trimmed by 2 bases and J by 4 bases, leaving 14 bases between them.

This clonotype was seen many times. The V call is TRBV4-1, the J call TRBJ2-7, with 7 positions matching TRBD2. Germline CDR1 is MGHRA and CDR2 is YSYEKL. V trimming: 4 bases; J trimming: 0 bases; junction bases outside the gene matches: 9. CDR3 length equals 16 residues. CDR3 sequence (DNA): TGCGCCAGCAGCCTGGCGGGACTACCGAGCTCCTACGAGCAGTACTTC. It encodes CASSLAGLPSSYEQYF.

For the CDR3, the DNA is TGTGCCAGCAGCGTAGGGGACTCTACCTACGAGCAGTACTTC. Protein product: CASSVGDSTYEQYF. The chain carries TRBV9 and TRBJ2-7; D is possibly TRBD2 (6 bases). Germline V gene data show CDR1 as SGDLS and CDR2 as YYNGEE. CDR3 length: 14 amino acids. V lost 0 bases and J lost 2, with 9 bases in between.

This clonotype was counted at least ten times. The J gene is TRBJ2-1, the V gene TRBV7-2; TRBD2 matches 8 bases. Germline V gives CDR1 SGHTA, CDR2 FQGNSA. Germline trimming cut 2 bases from V and 6 bases from J; bases unmatched to any gene: 6. CDR3 length equals 15 residues. In DNA, the CDR3 is TGTGCCAGCAGCTTAACCAGCGGGAGTTCCAATGAGCAGTTCTTC. Its translation is CASSLTSGSSNEQFF.

The CDR3 sequence: CSVRLSWDYQETQYF. In DNA, the CDR3 is TGCAGTGTCAGGCTCAGCTGGGATTACCAAGAGACCCAGTACTTC. The V gene is TRBV20-1, the J gene TRBJ2-5; D is unclear. Germline V lookup: CDR1 DFQATT, CDR2 SNEGSKA (reference sequence). The V end was cut by 7 bases, the J end by 0 bases, with 18 bases between. The CDR3 sequence is 15 residues long.

In this sample, this clonotype turned up many times. The V call is TRBV12-3 or TRBV12-4, the J call TRBJ2-3; 11 nucleotides align to TRBD2. The V gene end was trimmed by 5 bases and the J gene end by 4 bases; junction bases not matched to a gene: 8. The length of the CDR3 is 16 residues. CDR3 in amino acids: CASSNTSGSGPDTQYF. DNA for the CDR3: TGTGCCAGCAGTAATACTAGCGGGAGTGGACCAGATACGCAGTATTTT.

This clonotype was counted between two and nine times. The CDR3 region has the DNA TGCAGTGCTAGAGATTGGACTAGCGGCCACGAGCAGTACTTC. Translation gives CSARDWTSGHEQYF. This chain uses TRBV20-1 with TRBJ2-7; 10 bases line up with TRBD2. The length of the CDR3 is 14 residues. CDR1 and CDR2 from the germline V gene are DFQATT and SNEGSKA (reference sequence). V lost 0 bases to trimming and J lost 5 bases; unmatched junction nucleotides: 4.

This clonotype was counted at least ten times. The chain joins TRBV7-6 to TRBJ2-3; 8 nucleotides match TRBD2. This CDR3 contains 16 residues. With V trimmed by 0 bases and J by 1 base, 3 bases remained unmatched. The germline gives CDR1 SGHVS, CDR2 FNYEAQ. The CDR3 here is CASSLAAGGGTDTQYF. As DNA, the CDR3 is TGTGCCAGCAGCTTAGCGGCGGGAGGAGGCACAGATACGCAGTATTTT.